The T cell receptor (beta chain) described here comes from a study of shared clonotypes between healthy human individuals. General study points: Naive subsets generally exceeded memory subsets in estimated richness.

Some clones are missing from TCRdb's copy, which holds only in-frame ones; the method was immunoSEQ multiplex PCR. The sample shows 800,000 to 1,200,000 clones, about 80% of them seen only once. With respect to this clone: Its target is unknown.

Healthy and HIV-negative, the adult donors had no recent acute infections or vaccinations. CDR3 size: 16 residues. CDR1 is SGHRS, CDR2 YFSETQ, per germline. Between the trimmed V and J ends, which lost 2 bases and 5 bases, there was a span of 16 bases. The sequence came from a man younger than 35 in good health. Some clones in this sample may be carry-over from other donors' samples. The chain combines TRBV5-1 with TRBJ2-2; D not certain. Input material: memory CD4+ T cells from PBMCs. Stated subset: CD45RA-negative fraction. In nucleotides, the CDR3 is TGCGCCAGCAGCTTTGATCTTCGGGTGGAGACCGGGGAGCTGTTTTTT. Translating gives CASSFDLRVETGELFF.